What follows are 20 T cell receptor beta chains derived from one specimen sequenced in a study of PD-1 blockade in classical Hodgkin lymphoma. Every patient was affected by relapse after autologous stem cell transplantation, while exposure to brentuximab vedotin was not uniform. Some clones are missing from TCRdb's copy, which holds only in-frame ones; the method was immunoSEQ multiplex PCR. The table has 11,000 to 15,000 clones, about 83% seen once. The source was peripheral blood mononuclear cells (PBMCs), collected before the second cycle of nivolumab. Receptor source: a human donor with classical Hodgkin lymphoma.

V gene TRBV19 combines with J gene TRBJ1-4; D remains unclear. Germline V gene sequence: CDR1 LNHDA, CDR2 SQIVND (reference sequence). V gave up 10 bases and J gave up 8 bases, with 11 bases separating them. CDR3 length: 11 residues. The CDR3 here is CATSDREKLFF. The CDR3 coding sequence is TGTGCCACCTCCGACCGGGAAAAACTGTTTTTT.

The rearrangement joins TRBV6-5 to TRBJ1-1; no clear D gene. Trimming took 2 bases from V and 1 from J, leaving 8 bases between them. Germline CDR1 and CDR2: MNHEY and SVGAGI. This CDR3 is 14 amino acids long. CDR3 residues: CASSYHGWNTEAFF. The CDR3 DNA sequence: TGTGCCAGCAGTTACCATGGATGGAACACTGAAGCTTTCTTT.

J is TRBJ1-2 and V is TRBV27; TRBD1 agrees at 8 bases. V gave up 6 bases and J gave up 8 bases; unmatched junction bases: 8. The V gene's germline CDR1 is MNHEY and CDR2 SMNVEV (reference sequence). This CDR3 region has 13 residues. CDR3 in amino acids: CASRRTGQEGYTF. For the CDR3, the DNA is TGTGCCAGCAGGCGGACAGGGCAAGAGGGCTACACCTTC.

J is TRBJ2-3 and V is TRBV6-1, with a possible D match to TRBD2 (5 bases). The ends were cut back, 2 bases at V and 2 bases at J, with 11 bases in the middle. This CDR3 contains 15 residues. Germline CDR1 is MNHNS and CDR2 is SASEGT. The CDR3 bases are TGTGCCAGCAGTGAATGGACTCTTTCCACAGATACGCAGTATTTT. Residues: CASSEWTLSTDTQYF.

The chain uses TRBV10-1 and TRBJ2-1; TRBD2 might be the D (5 bases). This CDR3 contains 13 residues. The V end was cut by 6 bases, the J end by 5 bases, with 11 bases between. Germline V lookup: CDR1 WNHNN, CDR2 SYGVQD (reference sequence). As DNA, the CDR3 is TGCGCCAGCAGCTTTGCCGGGAACAATGAGCAGTTCTTC. It yields the protein CASSFAGNNEQFF.

J is TRBJ2-2 and V is TRBV4-3; 9 positions match TRBD2. Germline values: CDR1 LGHNA, CDR2 YSLEER. The CDR3 covers 18 residues. V shed 0 bases, J shed 7 bases, and the junction held 12 bases outside the gene matches. The chain's CDR3 is CASSQEEGLAYRGGELFF. CDR3 in DNA: TGCGCCAGCAGCCAAGAGGAAGGACTAGCGTATCGGGGCGGGGAGCTGTTTTTT.

The V and J genes are TRBV2 and TRBJ2-2; the D is unclear. The germline gives CDR1 SNHLY, CDR2 FYNNEI. This CDR3 spans 13 amino acids. The ends were cut back, 4 bases at V and 4 bases at J, with 7 bases in the middle. The CDR3 DNA reads TGTGCCAGCAGTGTCCAGTTCACCGGGGAGCTGTTTTTT. Protein: CASSVQFTGELFF.

The gene calls are TRBV9 and TRBJ2-1, with 7 bases aligning to TRBD1. There are 16 residues in the CDR3. The J segment lost 8 bases and the V segment lost 3 bases, leaving 14 bases of the junction unmatched. Germline assignment: CDR1 SGDLS and CDR2 YYNGEE. CDR3 residues: CASSGDDGGRGYEQFF. The DNA for the CDR3 is TGTGCCAGCAGCGGGGATGACGGCGGCAGGGGGTATGAGCAGTTCTTC.

The V and J genes are TRBV15 and TRBJ2-3; 7 bases fit TRBD2. CDR1 is LNHNV, CDR2 YYDKDF, per germline (reference sequence). The CDR3 contains 16 residues. With 1 base clipped from V and 2 bases from J, the junction kept 6 bases outside the gene matches. Written as DNA, the CDR3 is TGTGCCACCAGCAGAGGTTCCAGCGGGGACACAGATACGCAGTATTTT. Protein product: CATSRGSSGDTDTQYF.

V and J are TRBV7-3 and TRBJ2-7; unclear D gene. The germline V and J ends were trimmed by 5 bases and 6 bases, with 14 bases remaining between them. This CDR3 has 13 amino acids. CDR1 and CDR2 (germline): SGHTA, FQGTGA. CDR3 in DNA: TGTGCCAGCAGCCCGCGCGGCCCTGGCGAGCAGTACTTC. It specifies CASSPRGPGEQYF.

The chain employs TRBV6-5 and TRBJ1-5; unclear D gene. Looked up from germline, CDR1 is MNHEY and CDR2 is SVGAGI. This CDR3 region has 14 residues. V gave up 3 bases and J gave up 2 bases, with 8 bases separating them. The CDR3 nucleotides are TGTGCCAGCAGTTATCGTGTGGGCAATCAGCCCCAGCATTTT. The encoded protein is CASSYRVGNQPQHF.

V usage is TRBV28 and J usage is TRBJ1-2, with D unresolved. Germline loops: CDR1 MDHEN, CDR2 SYDVKM. The germline V and J ends were trimmed by 5 bases and 2 bases, with 6 bases remaining between them. The CDR3 sequence is 12 residues long. CDR3 DNA sequence: TGTGCCAGCAGTCCCCTAAACTATGGCTACACCTTC. This encodes CASSPLNYGYTF.

The chain has TRBV4-3 and TRBJ1-1; D unresolved. The germline V and J ends were trimmed by 0 bases and 0 bases, with 5 bases remaining between them. Per the germline V gene, CDR1 is LGHNA and CDR2 is YSLEER. This CDR3 has 14 amino acids. CDR3: CASSQEILNTEAFF. In nucleotides, the CDR3 is TGCGCCAGCAGCCAAGAGATTTTGAACACTGAAGCTTTCTTT.

The chain has TRBV19 and TRBJ1-1, with D unresolved. CDR1 and CDR2 (germline): LNHDA, SQIVND (reference sequence). V lost 7 bases, J lost 0 bases, and 18 bases lay in between. The CDR3 length is 16 residues. This chain's CDR3 is CASNGRPGRVNTEAFF. The CDR3 nucleotides read TGTGCCAGTAATGGACGACCCGGACGGGTGAACACTGAAGCTTTCTTT.

The chain carries TRBV7-6 and TRBJ1-2; D is unresolved. Trimming took 3 bases from V and 2 from J, leaving 10 bases between them. CDR1 and CDR2 (germline): SGHVS, FNYEAQ. The CDR3 is 14 residues long. DNA for the CDR3: TGTGCCAGCAGCTTTGGAGCGTCGAACTATGGCTACACCTTC. It codes for CASSFGASNYGYTF.

This rearrangement joins TRBV12-5 to TRBJ1-5; D may be TRBD1 (6 bases). CDR1 LGHNT and CDR2 FRNRAP come from the germline V gene. V lost 1 base and J 0 bases, leaving 7 bases between the germline ends. The CDR3 contains 15 residues. The DNA for the CDR3 is TGTGCTAGTGGTTTGGGGGGGGCTAGCAATCAGCCCCAGCATTTT. Protein product: CASGLGGASNQPQHF.

The J gene is TRBJ1-6, the V gene TRBV19, with D perhaps matching TRBD1 (6 bases). The CDR3 runs to 13 residues. V lost 7 bases to trimming and J lost 10 bases, with 14 bases between them. The germline V gene encodes CDR1 LNHDA and CDR2 SQIVND (reference sequence). The CDR3: CASKEGQGSPLHF. Written as DNA, the CDR3 is TGTGCCAGTAAAGAGGGACAAGGATCACCCCTCCACTTT. Complete variable domain (other parts from reference TRBV19 and TRBJ1-6): DGGITQSPKYLFRKEGQNVTLSCEQNLNHDAMYWYRQDPGQGLRLIYYSQIVNDFQKGDIAEGYSVSREKKESFPLTVTSAQKNPTAFYLCASKEGQGSPLHFGNGTRLTVT.

The V and J genes are TRBV19 and TRBJ2-3; D assignment may be TRBD1 or TRBD2 (5 bases each). V lost 3 bases and J lost 0, with 22 bases in between. Germline V gene data show CDR1 as LNHDA and CDR2 as SQIVND (reference sequence). This CDR3 comprises 19 residues. Written as DNA, the CDR3 is TGTGCCAGTAGTATCCTCCTACGGTTCGGGACGTCTAGCACAGATACGCAGTATTTT. This translates into CASSILLRFGTSSTDTQYF.

This clone has a single count. This CDR3 reads CASSIRTAHNEKLFF. In DNA form, the CDR3 reads TGTGCCAGCAGCATCCGGACAGCCCATAATGAAAAACTGTTTTTT. This chain uses TRBV13 with TRBJ1-4; possibly TRBD1 for D (6 bases). CDR1 is PRHDT and CDR2 is FYEKMQ in the germline V gene (reference sequence). Between the trimmed V and J ends, which lost 5 bases and 4 bases, there was a span of 14 bases. The CDR3 covers 15 residues.

The rearrangement uses TRBV19 and TRBJ2-5; 8 bases fit TRBD1. V shed 5 bases and J 4 bases; nucleotides not matched to a gene: 12. This CDR3 is 16 amino acids long. Germline CDR1 LNHDA, CDR2 SQIVND (reference sequence). The CDR3 DNA sequence: TGTGCCAGTAGTTCGGGGGACAGGCCGCGGACAGAGACCCAGTACTTC. Amino acid sequence: CASSSGDRPRTETQYF.